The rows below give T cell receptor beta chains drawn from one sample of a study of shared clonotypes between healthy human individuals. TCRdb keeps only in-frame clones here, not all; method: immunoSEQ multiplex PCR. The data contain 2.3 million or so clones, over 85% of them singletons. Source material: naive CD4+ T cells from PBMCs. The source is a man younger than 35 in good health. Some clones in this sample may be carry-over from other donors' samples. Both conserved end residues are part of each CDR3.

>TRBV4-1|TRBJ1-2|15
CASSQGVVSNYGYTF
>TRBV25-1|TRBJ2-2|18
CASSGRGGDQSNTGELFF
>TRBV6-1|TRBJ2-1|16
CASSEIAGLVGDEQFF
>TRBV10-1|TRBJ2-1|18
CASSPSAGTESSYNEQFF
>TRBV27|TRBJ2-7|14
CASSLSGTRGEQYF
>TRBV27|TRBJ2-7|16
CASRIIGTSGSYEQYF
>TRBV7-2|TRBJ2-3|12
CASSQRTDTQYF
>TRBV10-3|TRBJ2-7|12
CAISETSYEQYF
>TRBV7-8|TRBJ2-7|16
CASSLRARTDGSEQYF
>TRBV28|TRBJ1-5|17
CASSTTGTPYSNQPQHF